This TCR beta chain was identified during a study of blood T cell repertoires in COVID-19. V lost 6 bases and J lost 7; bases outside the gene matches: 9. The CDR3 has 13 amino acids. CDR1 MDHEN and CDR2 SYDVKM come from the germline V gene. Clones were read by immunoSEQ multiplex PCR, and TCRdb kept only the in-frame ones, dropping some. The sample contains 180,000 or so clones, over 80% of which appear only once. The chain joins TRBV28 to TRBJ2-7; TRBD1 matches at 7 bases. Sequencing was performed on PBMCs or T cells enriched from blood (not recorded which). The TCR comes from a woman in her sixties who had recovered from COVID-19. CDR3 coding DNA: TGTGCCAGCAGCCCAACAGGGGCCCGGGAGCAGTACTTC. Protein sequence: CASSPTGAREQYF.